Each of the 12 T cell receptor beta chains below was sequenced from the same sample in a study of blood T cells in healthy people across ages. With a J-beta primer mix and a sample-barcoded 5' primer, a second PCR ran about 7 to 11 cycles. From the 5' RACE reads, TCRdb called clonotypes with MiXCR, one entry per CDR3 protein. The table has approximately 800,000 distinct CDR3 sequences, around 62% seen once. Sequencing was carried out using blood. Source of these receptors: a man in his thirties or forties in good health.

The chain carries TRBV5-5 and TRBJ2-7; unclear D gene. Germline V gene data show CDR1 as SGHKS and CDR2 as YYEKEE (reference sequence). CDR3 size: 13 residues. V dropped 6 bases and J dropped 5 bases, with 15 bases sitting between them. The chain's CDR3 is CASTPNLDHEQYF. The CDR3 bases are TGTGCCAGCACCCCGAACTTGGACCACGAGCAGTACTTC.

The CDR3 loop is CSARPKTGGSNYGYTF. In nucleotides, the CDR3 is TGCAGTGCTAGACCTAAGACAGGGGGAAGCAACTATGGCTACACCTTC. This chain joins TRBV20-1 and TRBJ1-2; 9 bases fit TRBD1. Germline CDR1 and CDR2: DFQATT and SNEGSKA (reference sequence). Trimming cost V 2 bases and J 2 bases; bases outside gene matches: 9. This CDR3 has 16 residues.

A few counts support this clonotype. The V and J genes are TRBV20-1 and TRBJ2-7; D is ambiguous. CDR3 length: 12 residues. CDR1 is DFQATT, CDR2 SNEGSKA, per germline (reference sequence). Trimming cost V 3 bases and J 0 bases, with 6 bases left between them. CDR3 sequence reads: CSARISSYEQYF. CDR3 sequence (DNA): TGCAGTGCTAGGATTAGCTCCTACGAGCAGTACTTC.

A note on this clonotype: An end of the junction does not agree with germline; a read error may underlie this. The V call is TRBV7-2, the J call TRBJ2-4; D gene unclear. CDR1 and CDR2 (germline): SGHTA, FQGNSA. The CDR3 is made up of 16 amino acids. As DNA, the CDR3 is TGTGCCGGCAGCCCCAGAGGTACTGTTGACAAAAACATTCAGTACTTC. Translation gives CAGSPRGTVDKNIQYF.

This clonotype appeared a few times. This clone may be a read error of a much larger clone one base away. The J gene is TRBJ1-2, the V gene TRBV20-1; D possibly corresponds to TRBD1 (5 bases). Trimming shortened V by 4 bases and J by 1 base, and 13 bases separated the two germline ends. Per germline, CDR1 DFQATT and CDR2 SNEGSKA (reference sequence). The CDR3 has 14 residues. In DNA form, the CDR3 reads TGCAGTGCTACCGCTCCAGGGAATAACTATGGCTACACCTTC. Its translation is CSATAPGNNYGYTF.

This clonotype was observed a few times. The chain recombines TRBV28 with TRBJ2-3, with 12 bases fitting TRBD2. Per the germline V gene, CDR1 is MDHEN and CDR2 is SYDVKM. This CDR3 has 16 residues. The V and J ends lost 7 bases and 2 bases, in that order; junction bases with no gene match: 7. The CDR3 protein is CASTPGLAGNTDTQYF. CDR3 coding DNA: TGTGCCAGCACCCCAGGACTAGCGGGGAACACAGATACGCAGTATTTT.

This chain uses TRBV9 with TRBJ2-4; D gene uncertain. The CDR3 covers 15 residues. Deletions cut 4 bases from V and 0 bases from J, with 11 bases between. The germline gives CDR1 SGDLS, CDR2 YYNGEE. CDR3 sequence: CASSLEDLAKNIQYF. CDR3 DNA sequence: TGTGCCAGCAGCCTAGAGGATTTAGCCAAAAACATTCAGTACTTC.

This chain connects TRBV20-1 to TRBJ2-7, with 9 positions matching TRBD2. Unmatched junction bases numbered 4, after V lost 3 bases and J lost 4 bases. This CDR3 has 13 amino acids. The V gene's germline CDR1 is DFQATT and CDR2 SNEGSKA (reference sequence). CDR3: CSASRLAEYEQYF. The CDR3 DNA sequence: TGCAGTGCTAGTAGACTAGCGGAGTACGAGCAGTACTTC.

This clonotype was detected a few times. This chain connects TRBV4-3 to TRBJ1-5, with D maybe TRBD1 (6 bases). This CDR3 is built from 16 residues. The V gene lost 0 bases and the J gene lost 6 bases, with 15 bases spanning the gap. From germline, CDR1 is LGHNA and CDR2 YSLEER. CDR3 DNA: TGCGCCAGCAGCCAAGATGGGACAAGGAGCGGTCAGCCCCAGCATTTT. Amino acid sequence: CASSQDGTRSGQPQHF.

This sequence joins TRBV24-1 and TRBJ2-1, with 9 positions matching TRBD2. This CDR3 is 18 amino acids long. The germline V gene encodes CDR1 KGHDR and CDR2 SFDVKD. The V segment lost 0 bases and the J segment 5 bases; nucleotides outside the gene matches: 10. The CDR3 DNA follows: TGTGCCACCAGTGATTTGGGCAGGGGCGGGGGGGCGGACAATGAGCAGTTCTTC. This gives the protein CATSDLGRGGGADNEQFF.

The chain combines TRBV20-1 with TRBJ1-6; D call uncertain. CDR3 length: 12 residues. Germline V gene data show CDR1 as DFQATT and CDR2 as SNEGSKA (reference sequence). The CDR3 is CSGMAYNSPLHF. The CDR3 nucleotides read TGCAGCGGAATGGCCTATAATTCACCCCTCCACTTT.

The chain uses TRBV4-3 and TRBJ2-1; 8 bases fit TRBD2. J gave up 11 bases and V 1 base, and 13 bases lay outside the gene matches. The V gene's germline CDR1 is LGHNA and CDR2 YSLEER. The CDR3 consists of 16 residues. The CDR3: CASSQGSGDFPRQQFF. The CDR3, as DNA: TGCGCCAGCAGCCAAGGTAGCGGGGATTTCCCTCGGCAGCAGTTCTTC.